Each of the 2 T cell receptor beta chains below was sequenced from the same sample in a study of T cell repertoires in cytomegalovirus infection. TCRdb re-called the reads through MiXCR, storing one row per CDR3 protein. The table has under 600,000 distinct CDR3 sequences, 15% to 20% seen once. Sequencing input: CD8+ T cells from PBMCs. The receptors stem from a human donor in good health (CMV status not recorded). Some clones in this sample may be carry-over from other donors' samples.

The gene calls are TRBV5-8 and TRBJ2-7; D call uncertain. The CDR3 has 16 residues. V lost 4 bases and J 0 bases, leaving 17 bases between the germline ends. The germline V gene has CDR1 SGHTS and CDR2 YDEGEE. The CDR3 nucleotides are TGTGCCAGCAGCGATGACGGGCCACTCTTCTCCTACGAGCAGTACTTC. Protein sequence: CASSDDGPLFSYEQYF. Combining the CDR3 with reference TRBV5-8 and TRBJ2-7 gives the whole variable domain EAGVTQSPTHLIKTRGQQATLRCSPISGHTSVYWYQQALGLGLQFLLWYDEGEERNRGNFPPRFSGRQFPNYSSELNVNALELEDSALYLCASSDDGPLFSYEQYFGPGTRLTVT.

This chain joins TRBV11-2 and TRBJ2-5; TRBD2 aligns across 8 bases. The CDR3 runs 14 residues. V dropped 4 bases and J dropped 4; count of bases not matched to a gene: 5. The germline gives CDR1 SGHAT, CDR2 FQNNGV. The CDR3 nucleotides read TGTGCCAGCAGCTATAGCAGCGGGGGAGAGACCCAGTACTTC. It is translated as CASSYSSGGETQYF.